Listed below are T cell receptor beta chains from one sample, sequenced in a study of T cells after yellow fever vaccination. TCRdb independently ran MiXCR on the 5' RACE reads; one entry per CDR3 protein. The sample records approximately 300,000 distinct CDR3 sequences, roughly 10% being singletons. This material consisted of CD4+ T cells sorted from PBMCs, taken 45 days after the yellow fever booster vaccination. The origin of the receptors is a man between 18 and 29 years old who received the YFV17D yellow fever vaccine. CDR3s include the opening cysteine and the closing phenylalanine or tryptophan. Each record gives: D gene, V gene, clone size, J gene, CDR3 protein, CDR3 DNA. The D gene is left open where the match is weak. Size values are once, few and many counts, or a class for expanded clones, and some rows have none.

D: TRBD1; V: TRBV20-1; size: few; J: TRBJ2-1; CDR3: CSAPRQGPKNEQFF; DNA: TGCAGTGCTCCCCGACAGGGACCTAAGAATGAGCAGTTCTTC
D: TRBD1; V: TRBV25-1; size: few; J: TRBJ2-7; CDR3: CASSGAGTGAYEQYF; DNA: TGTGCCAGCAGTGGAGCCGGGACAGGGGCCTACGAGCAGTACTTC
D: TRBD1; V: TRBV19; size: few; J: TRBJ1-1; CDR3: CAASWGQGIAEAFF; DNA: TGTGCCGCCTCCTGGGGACAGGGGATCGCTGAAGCTTTCTTT
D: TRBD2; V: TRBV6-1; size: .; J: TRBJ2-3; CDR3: CASSVFGGGYTDTQYF; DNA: TGTGCCAGCAGTGTTTTCGGCGGGGGTTACACAGATACGCAGTATTTT
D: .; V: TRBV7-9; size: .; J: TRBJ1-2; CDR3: CASSIVGDPRGYTF; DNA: TGTGCCAGCAGCATAGTGGGGGATCCTCGGGGTTACACCTTC
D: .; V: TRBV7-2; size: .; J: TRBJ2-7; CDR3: CASTPPGSSYEQYF; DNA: TGTGCCAGCACCCCCCCAGGCAGCTCCTACGAGCAGTACTTC
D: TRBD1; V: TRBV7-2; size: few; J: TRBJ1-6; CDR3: CASSSRPGGASPLHF; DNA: TGTGCCAGCAGCTCCCGACCAGGGGGTGCTTCACCCCTCCACTTT
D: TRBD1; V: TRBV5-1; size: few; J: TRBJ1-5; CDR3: CASSPRGQGEDSNQPQHF; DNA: TGCGCCAGCAGTCCCAGGGGACAGGGTGAGGATAGCAATCAGCCCCAGCATTTT
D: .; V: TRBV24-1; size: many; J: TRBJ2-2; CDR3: CATSDLSGTNTGELFF; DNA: TGTGCCACCAGTGATTTGAGTGGGACCAACACCGGGGAGCTGTTTTTT
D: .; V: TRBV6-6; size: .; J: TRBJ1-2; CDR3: CASSSGSGRLGDGYTF; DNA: TGTGCCAGCAGCTCCGGTTCGGGCAGGCTCGGGGATGGCTACACCTTC
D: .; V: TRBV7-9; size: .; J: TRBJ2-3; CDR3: CASRPRRGADTQYF; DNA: TGTGCCAGCAGGCCCCGGCGGGGCGCAGATACGCAGTATTTT
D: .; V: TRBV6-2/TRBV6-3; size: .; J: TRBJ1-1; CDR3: CASSYKDSEAFF; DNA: TGTGCCAGCAGTTACAAGGACAGTGAAGCTTTCTTT
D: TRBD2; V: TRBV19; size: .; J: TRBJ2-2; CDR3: CASSLLGAGSGELFF; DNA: TGTGCCAGTAGTCTCCTGGGAGCGGGGTCTGGGGAGCTGTTTTTT
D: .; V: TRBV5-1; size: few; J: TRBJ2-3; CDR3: CASSPRVGATDTQYF; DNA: TGCGCCAGCAGCCCCCGTGTGGGGGCGACAGATACGCAGTATTTT
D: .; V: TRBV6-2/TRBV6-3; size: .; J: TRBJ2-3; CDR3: CASSAGTLTDTQYF; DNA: TGTGCCAGCAGCGCCGGGACGCTAACAGATACGCAGTATTTT
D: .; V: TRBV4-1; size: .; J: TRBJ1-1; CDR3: CASSQEVGGGLLNTEAFF; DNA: TGCGCCAGCAGCCAAGAAGTCGGAGGAGGTTTGCTGAACACTGAAGCTTTCTTT
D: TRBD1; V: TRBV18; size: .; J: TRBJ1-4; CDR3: CASSAGQGRGEKLFF; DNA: TGTGCCAGCTCAGCGGGACAGGGAAGGGGTGAAAAACTGTTTTTT
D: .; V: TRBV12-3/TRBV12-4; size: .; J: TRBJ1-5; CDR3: CASSLGGPGTNQPQHF; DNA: TGTGCCAGCAGTTTGGGGGGCCCGGGAACGAATCAGCCCCAGCATTTT
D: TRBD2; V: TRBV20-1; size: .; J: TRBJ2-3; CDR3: CSASRASGGTDTQYF; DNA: TGCAGTGCTAGTAGGGCTAGCGGGGGCACAGATACGCAGTATTTT
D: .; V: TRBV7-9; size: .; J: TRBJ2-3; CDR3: CASGEWENTDTQYF; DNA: TGTGCCAGCGGGGAATGGGAAAACACAGATACGCAGTATTTT
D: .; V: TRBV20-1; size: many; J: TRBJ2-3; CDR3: CSARGGFTDTQYF; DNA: TGCAGTGCTAGAGGCGGATTCACAGATACGCAGTATTTT
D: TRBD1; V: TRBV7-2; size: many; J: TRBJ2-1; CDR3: CASSSRTGHQFF; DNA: TGTGCCAGCAGCTCCCGGACAGGGCACCAGTTCTTC
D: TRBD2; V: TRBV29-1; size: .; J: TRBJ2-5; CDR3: CSVDGGIGETQYF; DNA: TGCAGCGTTGACGGGGGGATCGGGGAGACCCAGTACTTC
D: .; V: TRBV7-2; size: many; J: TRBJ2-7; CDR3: CASSLKAPEQYF; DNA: TGTGCCAGCAGCTTGAAGGCTCCCGAGCAGTACTTC
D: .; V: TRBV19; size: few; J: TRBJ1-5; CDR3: CASSITTGNQPQHF; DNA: TGTGCCAGTAGTATAACTACAGGGAACCAGCCCCAGCATTTT
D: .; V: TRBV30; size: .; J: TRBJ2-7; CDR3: CASSKGSYEQYF; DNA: TGTGCCTCCAGTAAGGGATCCTACGAGCAGTACTTC
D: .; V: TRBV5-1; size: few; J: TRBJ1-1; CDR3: CASSLGKNTEAFF; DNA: TGCGCTAGCAGCTTGGGAAAGAACACTGAAGCTTTCTTT
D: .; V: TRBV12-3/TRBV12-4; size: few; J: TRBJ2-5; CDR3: CASSRATPTQYF; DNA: TGTGCCAGCAGTCGGGCCACGCCGACCCAGTACTTC
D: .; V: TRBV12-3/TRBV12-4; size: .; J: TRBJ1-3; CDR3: CASRSFVGVSGNTIYF; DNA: TGTGCCAGCAGAAGTTTTGTTGGGGTCTCTGGAAACACCATATATTTT
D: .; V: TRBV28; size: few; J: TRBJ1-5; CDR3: CASSTGPSGQPQHF; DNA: TGTGCCAGCAGTACGGGCCCCTCAGGGCAGCCCCAGCATTTT
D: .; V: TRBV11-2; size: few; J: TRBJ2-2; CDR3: CASSPTTGARGELFF; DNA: TGTGCCAGCAGCCCGACTACCGGGGCTCGCGGGGAGCTGTTTTTT
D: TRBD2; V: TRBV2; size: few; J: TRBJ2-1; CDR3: CASSEFQRGEEQFF; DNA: TGTGCCAGCAGTGAATTCCAGCGGGGGGAAGAGCAGTTCTTC
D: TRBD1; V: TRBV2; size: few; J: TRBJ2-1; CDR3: CASRTGGSGQGAYNEQFF; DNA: TGTGCCAGCAGAACAGGGGGGTCGGGACAGGGAGCCTACAATGAGCAGTTCTTC
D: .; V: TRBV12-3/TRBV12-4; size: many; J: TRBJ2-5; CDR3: CASNSRGLQETQYF; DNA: TGTGCCAGCAACAGTCGTGGCTTACAAGAGACCCAGTACTTC
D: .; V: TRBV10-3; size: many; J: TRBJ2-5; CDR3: CAISAREETQYF; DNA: TGTGCCATCAGTGCGAGAGAAGAGACCCAGTACTTC
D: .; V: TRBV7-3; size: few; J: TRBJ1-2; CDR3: CASSLSGGSGSAITF; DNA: TGTGCCAGCAGCTTAAGCGGAGGGTCAGGGTCAGCTATCACCTTC
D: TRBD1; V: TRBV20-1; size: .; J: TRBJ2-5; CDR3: CSAFGGQGFYQETQYF; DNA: TGCAGTGCGTTCGGCGGACAGGGGTTTTATCAAGAGACCCAGTACTTC
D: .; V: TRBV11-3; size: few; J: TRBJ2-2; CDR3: CASSRGYNTGELFF; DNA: TGTGCCAGCAGCAGGGGGTACAACACCGGGGAGCTGTTTTTT
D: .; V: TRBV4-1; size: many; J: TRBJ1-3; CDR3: CASSQEEQRSSGNTIYF; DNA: TGCGCCAGCAGCCAAGAAGAGCAACGGAGCTCTGGAAACACCATATATTTT
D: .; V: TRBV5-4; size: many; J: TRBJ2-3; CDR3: CASSFRQGGRTDTQYF; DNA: TGTGCCAGCAGCTTCAGACAGGGAGGACGCACAGATACGCAGTATTTT
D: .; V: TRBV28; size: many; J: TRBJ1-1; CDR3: CASSAGGIPEAFF; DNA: TGTGCCAGCAGTGCGGGGGGCATTCCTGAAGCTTTCTTT
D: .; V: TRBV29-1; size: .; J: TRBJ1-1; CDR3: CSVRTREVDTEAFF; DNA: TGCAGCGTTCGGACGAGGGAGGTCGACACTGAAGCTTTCTTT
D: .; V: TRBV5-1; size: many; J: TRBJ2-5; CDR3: CASSLGVAGETQYF; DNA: TGCGCCAGCAGCTTGGGGGTAGCCGGAGAGACCCAGTACTTC
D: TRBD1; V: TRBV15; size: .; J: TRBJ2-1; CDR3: CATGVYGTGINEQFF; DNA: TGTGCCACCGGGGTTTATGGGACAGGGATCAATGAGCAGTTCTTC
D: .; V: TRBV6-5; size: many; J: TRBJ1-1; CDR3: CASIFRGPAGTEAFF; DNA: TGTGCCAGCATTTTTCGAGGGCCCGCCGGCACTGAAGCTTTCTTT
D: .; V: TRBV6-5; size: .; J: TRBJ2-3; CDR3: CASSYSWEESSTDTQYF; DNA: TGTGCCAGCAGTTACTCGTGGGAGGAGAGTAGCACAGATACGCAGTATTTT
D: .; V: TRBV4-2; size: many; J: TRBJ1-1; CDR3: CASSHQPVGIMNTEAFF; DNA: TGTGCCAGCAGCCACCAACCTGTGGGAATTATGAACACTGAAGCTTTCTTT
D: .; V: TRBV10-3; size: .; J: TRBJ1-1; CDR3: CAIKGLGENTEAFF; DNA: TGTGCCATCAAGGGGCTGGGGGAGAACACTGAAGCTTTCTTT
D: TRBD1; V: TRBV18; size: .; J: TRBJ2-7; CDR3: CASSKGQGSEGEQYF; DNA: TGTGCCAGCTCAAAAGGACAGGGGTCAGAGGGCGAGCAGTACTTC
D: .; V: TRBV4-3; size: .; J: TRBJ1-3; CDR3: CASSQESSGNTIYF; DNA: TGCGCCAGCAGCCAGGAGAGCTCTGGAAACACCATATATTTT
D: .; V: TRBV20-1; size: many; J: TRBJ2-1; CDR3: CSANKGPAAYNEQFF; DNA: TGCAGTGCTAATAAGGGGCCGGCTGCCTACAATGAGCAGTTCTTC
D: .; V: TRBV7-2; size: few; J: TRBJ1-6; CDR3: CASTLYGGPRSPLHF; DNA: TGTGCCAGCACCCTCTACGGGGGTCCGAGATCACCCCTCCACTTT
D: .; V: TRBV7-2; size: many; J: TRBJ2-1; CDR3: CASSLPGPPHYNEQFF; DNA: TGTGCCAGCAGCTTGCCGGGACCCCCCCATTACAATGAGCAGTTCTTC
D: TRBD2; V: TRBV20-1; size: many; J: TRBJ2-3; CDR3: CSAYATSGADTQYF; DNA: TGCAGTGCCTACGCCACTAGCGGGGCAGATACGCAGTATTTT
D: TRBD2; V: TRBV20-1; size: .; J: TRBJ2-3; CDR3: CSASYFAGGTTDTQYF; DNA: TGCAGTGCTAGCTATTTCGCGGGGGGGACCACAGATACGCAGTATTTT